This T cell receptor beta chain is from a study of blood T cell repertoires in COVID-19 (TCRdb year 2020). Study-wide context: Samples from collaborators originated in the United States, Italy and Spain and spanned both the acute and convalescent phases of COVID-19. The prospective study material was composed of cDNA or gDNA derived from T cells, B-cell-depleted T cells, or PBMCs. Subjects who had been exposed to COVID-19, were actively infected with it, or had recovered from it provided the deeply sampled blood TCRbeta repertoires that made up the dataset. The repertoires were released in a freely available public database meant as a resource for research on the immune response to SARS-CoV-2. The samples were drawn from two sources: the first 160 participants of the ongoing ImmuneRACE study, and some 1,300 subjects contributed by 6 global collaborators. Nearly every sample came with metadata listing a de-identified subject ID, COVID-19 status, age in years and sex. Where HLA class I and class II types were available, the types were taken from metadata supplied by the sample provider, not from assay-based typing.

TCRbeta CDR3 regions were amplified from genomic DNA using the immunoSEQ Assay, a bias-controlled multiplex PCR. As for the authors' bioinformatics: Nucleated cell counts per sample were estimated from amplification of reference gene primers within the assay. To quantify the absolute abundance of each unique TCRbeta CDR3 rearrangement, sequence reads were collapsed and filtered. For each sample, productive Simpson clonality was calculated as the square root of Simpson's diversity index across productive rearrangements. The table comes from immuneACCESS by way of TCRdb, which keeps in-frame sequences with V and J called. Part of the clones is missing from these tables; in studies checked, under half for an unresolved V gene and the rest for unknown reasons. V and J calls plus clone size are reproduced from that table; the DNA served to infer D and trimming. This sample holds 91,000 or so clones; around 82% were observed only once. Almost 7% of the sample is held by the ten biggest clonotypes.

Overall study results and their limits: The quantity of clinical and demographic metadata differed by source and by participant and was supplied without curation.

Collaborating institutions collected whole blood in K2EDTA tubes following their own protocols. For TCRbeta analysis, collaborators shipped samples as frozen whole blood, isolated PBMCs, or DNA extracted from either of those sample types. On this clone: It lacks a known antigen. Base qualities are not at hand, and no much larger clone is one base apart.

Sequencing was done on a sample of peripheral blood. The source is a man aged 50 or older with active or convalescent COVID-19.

The CDR3 amino acid sequence is: CATWGGGSYEQYF. The sequenced DNA: TGTGCCACCTGGGGAGGGGGATCTTACGAGCAGTACTTC. The V gene is TRBV19 and the J gene is TRBJ2-7, with a weak D call of TRBD2 (7 bases match). From a lookup of the germline V gene (reference sequence), CDR1 and CDR2 are LNHDA and SQIVND. The germline ends are 17 bases apart after V is trimmed by 10 bases and J by 4 bases. The CDR3 starts with the cysteine, ends with the phenylalanine, and has 13 residues. The read is trimmed to its CDR3 DNA, 39 bases read in frame from base 1.